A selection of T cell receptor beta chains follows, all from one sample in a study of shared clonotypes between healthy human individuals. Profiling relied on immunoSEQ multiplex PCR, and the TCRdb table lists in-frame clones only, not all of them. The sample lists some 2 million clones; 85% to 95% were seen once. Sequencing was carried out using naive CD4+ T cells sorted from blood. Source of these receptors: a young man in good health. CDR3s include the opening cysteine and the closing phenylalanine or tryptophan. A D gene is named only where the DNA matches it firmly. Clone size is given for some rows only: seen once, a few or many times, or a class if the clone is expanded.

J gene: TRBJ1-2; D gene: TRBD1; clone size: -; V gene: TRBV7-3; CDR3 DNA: TGTGCCAGCAGCCGTCGGGACAGATTTAACTATGGCTACACCTTC; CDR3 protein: CASSRRDRFNYGYTF
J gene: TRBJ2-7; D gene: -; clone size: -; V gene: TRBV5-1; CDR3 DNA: TGCGCCAGCAGCTTGGGGGACGTACTCTCCTACGAGCAGTACTTC; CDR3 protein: CASSLGDVLSYEQYF
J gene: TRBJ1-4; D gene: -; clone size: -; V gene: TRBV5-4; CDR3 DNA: TGTGCCAGCAGCTTAGGTGGGAGCAGTGAAAAACTGTTTTTT; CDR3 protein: CASSLGGSSEKLFF
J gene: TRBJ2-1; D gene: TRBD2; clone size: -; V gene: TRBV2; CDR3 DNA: TGTGCCAGCAGGGGACTAGGGGCCTACAATGAGCAGTTCTTC; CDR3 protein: CASRGLGAYNEQFF
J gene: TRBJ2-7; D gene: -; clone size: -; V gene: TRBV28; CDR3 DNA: TGTGCCAGCAGCGATTACTACGAGCAGTACTTC; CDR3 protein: CASSDYYEQYF
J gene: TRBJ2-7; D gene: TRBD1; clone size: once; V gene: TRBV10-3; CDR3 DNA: TGTGCCATCAGTGACGGGACAGGGTTAAGCTCCTACGAGCAGTACTTC; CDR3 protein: CAISDGTGLSSYEQYF
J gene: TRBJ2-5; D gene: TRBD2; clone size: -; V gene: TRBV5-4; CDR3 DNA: TGTGCCAGCAGCGTACTAGCGGGACAAGGCGAGACCCAGTACTTC; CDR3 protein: CASSVLAGQGETQYF
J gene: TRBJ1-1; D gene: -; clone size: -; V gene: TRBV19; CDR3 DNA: TGTGCCAGTAGGAGCGGCTTGGAATTGAACACTGAAGCTTTCTTT; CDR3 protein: CASRSGLELNTEAFF
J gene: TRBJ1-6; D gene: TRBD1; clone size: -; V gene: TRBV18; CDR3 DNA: TGTGCCAGCTCCGTACAGGGGAGGGATTCACCCCTCCACTTT; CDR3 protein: CASSVQGRDSPLHF
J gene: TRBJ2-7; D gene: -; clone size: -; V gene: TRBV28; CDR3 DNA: TGTGCCAGCAGTTCGTCCGGGACGGGAACCTACGAGCAGTACTTC; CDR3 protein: CASSSSGTGTYEQYF
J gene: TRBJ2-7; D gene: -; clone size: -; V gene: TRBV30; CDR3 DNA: TGTGCCTGGAGTGTACGGGTTTATTTCTCCGAGCAGTACTTC; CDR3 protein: CAWSVRVYFSEQYF
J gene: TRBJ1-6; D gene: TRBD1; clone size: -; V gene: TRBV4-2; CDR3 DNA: TGTGCCAGCAGCGCGGACAGGTTAAATTCACCCCTCCACTTT; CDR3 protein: CASSADRLNSPLHF
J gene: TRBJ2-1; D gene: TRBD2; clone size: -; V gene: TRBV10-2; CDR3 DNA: TGCGCCAGCAGTACTAGGGGTGGCGGGAGGGATGAGCAGTTCTTC; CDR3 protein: CASSTRGGGRDEQFF
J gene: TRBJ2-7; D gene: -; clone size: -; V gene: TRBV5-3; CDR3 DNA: TGTGCCAGAATCCCAGGGGGGGAGCAGTACTTC; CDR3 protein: CARIPGGEQYF
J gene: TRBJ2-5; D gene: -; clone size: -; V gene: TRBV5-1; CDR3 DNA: TGCGCCAGCAGCCAGGGTCCCCTTCAAGAGACCCAGTACTTC; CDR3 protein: CASSQGPLQETQYF
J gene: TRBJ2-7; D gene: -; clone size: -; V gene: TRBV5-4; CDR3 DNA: TGTGCCAGCAGCTTGGCGGGGGCGGCGGAGTACTTC; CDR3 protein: CASSLAGAAEYF
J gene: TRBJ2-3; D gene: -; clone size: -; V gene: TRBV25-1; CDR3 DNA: TGTGCCAGCAGGAAAGGGGGAGGCACAGATACGCAGTATTTT; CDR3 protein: CASRKGGGTDTQYF
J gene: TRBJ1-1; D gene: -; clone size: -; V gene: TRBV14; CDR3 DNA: TGTGCCAGCAGCCAAGCTGCGTCGGGACGATCTTTCTTT; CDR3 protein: CASSQAASGRSFF
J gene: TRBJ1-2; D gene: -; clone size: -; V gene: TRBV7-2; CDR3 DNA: TGTGCCAGCAGCTTGGACAGCTCTAACTATGGCTACACCTTC; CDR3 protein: CASSLDSSNYGYTF
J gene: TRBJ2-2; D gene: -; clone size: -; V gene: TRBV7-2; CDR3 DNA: TGTGCCAGCAGCTTAGCACAGGTGAACACCGGGGAGCTGTTTTTT; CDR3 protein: CASSLAQVNTGELFF
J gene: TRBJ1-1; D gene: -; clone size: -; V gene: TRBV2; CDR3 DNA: TGTGCCAGCAGTGAGGCAGCGGGTGAAGCTTTCTTT; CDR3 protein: CASSEAAGEAFF
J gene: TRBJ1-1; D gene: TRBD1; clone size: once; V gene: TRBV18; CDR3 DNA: TGTGCCAGCTCACGCTCCGGGACAGGAAACACTGAAGCTTTCTTT; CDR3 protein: CASSRSGTGNTEAFF
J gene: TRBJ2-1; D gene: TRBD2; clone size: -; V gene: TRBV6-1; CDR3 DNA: TGTGCCAGCAGTGAAGTCGGGGGGTTAGGTCGCAATGAGCAGTTCTTC; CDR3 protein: CASSEVGGLGRNEQFF
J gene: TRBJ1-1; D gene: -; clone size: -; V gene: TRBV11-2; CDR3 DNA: TGTGCCAGCAGGCGACCGTTGGGACAGAACACTGAAGCTTTCTTT; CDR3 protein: CASRRPLGQNTEAFF
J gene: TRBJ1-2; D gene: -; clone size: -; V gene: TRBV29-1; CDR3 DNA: TGCAGCGTTGAAGATCCGGGGGCGTATGGCTACACCTTC; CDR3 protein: CSVEDPGAYGYTF
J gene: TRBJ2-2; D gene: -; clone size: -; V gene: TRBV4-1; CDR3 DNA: TGCGCCAGCAGCCAATTTGGGGCGAACACCGGGGAGCTGTTTTTT; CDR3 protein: CASSQFGANTGELFF
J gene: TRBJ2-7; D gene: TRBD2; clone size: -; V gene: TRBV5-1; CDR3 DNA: TGCGCCAGCAGCTCTACTAGCGGGAACACCTACGAGCAGTACTTC; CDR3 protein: CASSSTSGNTYEQYF
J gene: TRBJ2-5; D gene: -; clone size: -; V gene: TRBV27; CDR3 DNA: TGTGCCAGCAGTTTCAATAGGGGCATAGAGACCCAGTACTTC; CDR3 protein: CASSFNRGIETQYF
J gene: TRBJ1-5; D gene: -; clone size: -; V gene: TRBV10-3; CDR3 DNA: TGTGCCATCAGTGAGGTCGGAGGGGTGGATCAGCCCCAGCATTTT; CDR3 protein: CAISEVGGVDQPQHF
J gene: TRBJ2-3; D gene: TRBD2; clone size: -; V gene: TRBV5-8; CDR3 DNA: TGTGCCAGCAGCTTGGTGGGGACTAGTTTGGATACGCAGTATTTT; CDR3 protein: CASSLVGTSLDTQYF
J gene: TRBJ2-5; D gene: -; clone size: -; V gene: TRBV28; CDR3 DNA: TGTGCCAGCAGTTTTTTACTGAGAGAGACCCAGTACTTC; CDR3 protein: CASSFLLRETQYF
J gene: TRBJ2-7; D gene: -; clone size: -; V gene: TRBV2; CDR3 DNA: TGTGCCAGCAGCCCGGGACATCCCTACGAGCAGTACTTC; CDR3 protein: CASSPGHPYEQYF
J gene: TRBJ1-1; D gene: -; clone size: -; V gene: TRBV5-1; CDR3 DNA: TGCGCCAGCAGCTCGGGGTGGGGCAGGCTAAAGATCGGCGAAGCTTTCTTT; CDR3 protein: CASSSGWGRLKIGEAFF
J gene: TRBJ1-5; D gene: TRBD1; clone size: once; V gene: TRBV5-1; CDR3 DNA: TGCGCCAGCAGCTTGGGGACAGGGGATACCAATCAGCCCCAGCATTTT; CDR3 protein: CASSLGTGDTNQPQHF
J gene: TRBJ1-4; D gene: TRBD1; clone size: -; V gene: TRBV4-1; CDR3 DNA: TGCGCCAGCAGCCAAGGGGGGACAGTTAATGAAAAACTGTTTTTT; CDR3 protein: CASSQGGTVNEKLFF
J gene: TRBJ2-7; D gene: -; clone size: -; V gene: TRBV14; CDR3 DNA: TGTGCCAGCAGCCAAGATTTCAGGGAATCGCAGTACTTC; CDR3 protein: CASSQDFRESQYF
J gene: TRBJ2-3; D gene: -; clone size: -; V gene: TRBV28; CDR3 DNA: TGTGCCAGCATTGACCGGGACACAGATACGCAGTATTTT; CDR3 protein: CASIDRDTDTQYF
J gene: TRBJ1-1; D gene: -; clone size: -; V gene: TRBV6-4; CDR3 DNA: TGTGCCAGCAGTTTGACAGGGAACACTGAAGCTTTCTTT; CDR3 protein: CASSLTGNTEAFF
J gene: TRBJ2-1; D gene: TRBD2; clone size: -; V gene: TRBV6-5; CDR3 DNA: TGTGCCAGCAGACCGGGACTAGCGGCGGGAAATGAGCAGTTCTTC; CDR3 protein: CASRPGLAAGNEQFF
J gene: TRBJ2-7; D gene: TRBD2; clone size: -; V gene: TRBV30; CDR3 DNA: TGTGCCTGGCAGCGGGAGTATGGCGAGCAGTACTTC; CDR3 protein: CAWQREYGEQYF
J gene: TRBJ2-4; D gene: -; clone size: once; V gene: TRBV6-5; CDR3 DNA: TGTGCCAGCAGTCCCGTGGCCCTTGGGGGAAACATTCAGTACTTC; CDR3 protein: CASSPVALGGNIQYF
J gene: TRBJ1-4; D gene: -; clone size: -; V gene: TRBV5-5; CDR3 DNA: TGTGCCAGCAGCTTCGACCCCAATGAAAAACTGTTTTTT; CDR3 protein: CASSFDPNEKLFF
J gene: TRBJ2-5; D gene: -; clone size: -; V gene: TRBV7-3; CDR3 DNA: TGTGCCAGCAGCCCCAATGGGCTGCAAGAGACCCAGTACTTC; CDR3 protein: CASSPNGLQETQYF
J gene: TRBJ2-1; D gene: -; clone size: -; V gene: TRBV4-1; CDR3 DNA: TGCGCCAGCAGCCAAGTAGGCGAATCCTACAATGAGCAGTTCTTC; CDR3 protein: CASSQVGESYNEQFF
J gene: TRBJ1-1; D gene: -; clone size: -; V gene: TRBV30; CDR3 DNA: TGTGCCGGGACCAGGGGTCACAACACTGAAGCTTTCTTT; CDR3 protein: CAGTRGHNTEAFF
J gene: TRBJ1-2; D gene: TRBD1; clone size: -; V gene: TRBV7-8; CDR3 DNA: TGTGCCAGCAGTCCCGACAGGGGGTATGGCTACACCTTC; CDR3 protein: CASSPDRGYGYTF
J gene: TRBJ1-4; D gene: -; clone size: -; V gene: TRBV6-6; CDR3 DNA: TGTGCCAGCAGCCGCCGCCCAGGAACCGAAAAACTGTTTTTT; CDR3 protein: CASSRRPGTEKLFF
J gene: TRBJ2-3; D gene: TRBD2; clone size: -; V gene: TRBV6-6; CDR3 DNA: TGTGCCAGCAGTTTACTAGCGGGAGCCACAGATACGCAGTATTTT; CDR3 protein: CASSLLAGATDTQYF
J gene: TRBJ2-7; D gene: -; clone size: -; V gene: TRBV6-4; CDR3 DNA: TGTGCCAGCAGTGACTCGCATCAGGGCCCCTACGAGCAGTACTTC; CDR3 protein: CASSDSHQGPYEQYF
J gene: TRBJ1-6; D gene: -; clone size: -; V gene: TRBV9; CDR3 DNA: TGTGCCAGCAGCGTAGGGGGCGCCAATTCACCCCTCCACTTT; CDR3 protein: CASSVGGANSPLHF
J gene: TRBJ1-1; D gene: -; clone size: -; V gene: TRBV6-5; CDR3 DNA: TGTGCCAGCAGTTTCACAGGGACGGTGAACACTGAAGCTTTCTTT; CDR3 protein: CASSFTGTVNTEAFF
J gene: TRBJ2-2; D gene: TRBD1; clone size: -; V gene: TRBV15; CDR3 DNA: TGTGCCACCAGCAGAGACAGACAGGGTGTCACCGGGGAGCTGTTTTTT; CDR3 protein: CATSRDRQGVTGELFF